The clone carrying this TCR beta chain turned up a few times. Method: immunoSEQ multiplex PCR; TCRdb's copy keeps in-frame clones and lacks some. The sample includes 39,000 or so clones, more than 80% seen only once; the top ten take 0.45% to 0.6%. Looked up from germline, CDR1 is SEHNR and CDR2 is FQNEAQ (reference sequence). V dropped 5 bases and J dropped 2; count of bases not matched to a gene: 8. This CDR3 is 15 amino acids long. These data belong to a study of OX40 agonist ivuxolimab in advanced cancers. V is TRBV7-9 and J is TRBJ2-7, with TRBD1 matching 8 bases. The clonotype comes from an adult with an advanced solid tumor such as melanoma, head and neck, liver or kidney cancer. The sample here was CD4+ or CD8+ T cells sorted from blood, taken in a trial of the OX40 agonist ivuxolimab. The CDR3 sequence is CASSGGTGGPYEQYF. The CDR3 nucleotides are TGTGCCAGCAGCGGAGGGACAGGCGGTCCCTACGAGCAGTACTTC.